This paragraph covers one T cell receptor (beta chain) sequence. What it binds is unknown. Generated by immunoSEQ multiplex PCR, the TCRdb table keeps only in-frame clones and is missing some. Found here are some 350,000 clones, 80% to 90% of them singletons; the top ten hold about 3.3%. The CDR3 extends over 16 amino acids. Trimming cost V 6 bases and J 5 bases; bases outside gene matches: 15. The germline CDR1 and CDR2 sequences are LNHDA and SQIVND (reference sequence). The sample is drawn from a study of Ad26.COV2.S vaccination and SARS-CoV-2 variants. Study at large: Donor allocation was to the COV1001 Ad26.COV2.S trial arm. Once, or twice with 56 days between doses, Ad26.COV2.S was given intramuscularly. Study-level findings and limits: With respect to non-spike TCR breadth, vaccine and placebo recipients were similar.

Described treatment: some 20 received Ad26.COV2.S at low or high dose, single or two shots; a few received placebo; per-sample allocation not given. Samples analyzed were those drawn on day 63 after the first vaccine or placebo injection. What was given as vaccine was an Ad26 vector encoding Wuhan-strain SARS-CoV-2 spike. This clonotype was sampled from a person between 18 and 59 years old who received the Ad26.COV2.S COVID-19 vaccine or a placebo. The gene calls are TRBV19 and TRBJ2-5, with TRBD1 identical over 7 bases. The sequenced sample was peripheral blood, obtained in a trial of Ad26.COV2.S vaccine versus placebo. CDR3 coding DNA: TGTGCCAGTAGAAAGAGGACAGGCACCATCGTTGAGACCCAGTACTTC. This sequence encodes CASRKRTGTIVETQYF.